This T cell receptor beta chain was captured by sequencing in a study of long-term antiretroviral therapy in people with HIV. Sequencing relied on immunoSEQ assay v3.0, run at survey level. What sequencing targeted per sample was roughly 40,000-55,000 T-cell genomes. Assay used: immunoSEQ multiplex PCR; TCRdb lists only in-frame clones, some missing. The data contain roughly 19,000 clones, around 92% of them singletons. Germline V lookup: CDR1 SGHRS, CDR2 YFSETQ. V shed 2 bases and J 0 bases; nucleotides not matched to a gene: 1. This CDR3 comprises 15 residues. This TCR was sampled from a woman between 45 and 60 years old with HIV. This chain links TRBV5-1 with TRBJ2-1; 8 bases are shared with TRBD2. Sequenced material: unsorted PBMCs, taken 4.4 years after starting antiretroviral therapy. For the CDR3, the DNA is TGCGCCAGCAGCTTTAGCGGGGACTCCTACAATGAGCAGTTCTTC. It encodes CASSFSGDSYNEQFF.